Listed here are 31 T cell receptor beta chains from one sample, sequenced in a study of shared T cell receptors in the human thymus. TCRdb keeps only in-frame clones here, not all; method: immunoSEQ multiplex PCR. This table holds 540,000 or so clones, about four fifths found once. These records were also assigned to another study, of human thymus T cells.

Source material: thymocytes. The receptors derive from a boy in the first two years of life with a congenital heart defect.

This rearrangement joins TRBV7-2 to TRBJ1-1; possible D gene TRBD1, 6 bases. Germline values: CDR1 SGHTA, CDR2 FQGNSA. V was cut by 4 bases and J by 3 bases, with 21 bases left in between. The CDR3 spans 17 residues. CDR3 DNA: TGTGCCAGCAGCTCCTTCCCCAAGGGGACACTACACACTGAAGCTTTCTTT. Its protein is CASSSFPKGTLHTEAFF.

J is TRBJ1-2 and V is TRBV5-1; 9 bases map to TRBD1. The trim removed 4 bases at V and 2 bases at J, leaving 6 bases unmatched. This CDR3 contains 15 residues. CDR1 SGHRS and CDR2 YFSETQ come from the germline V gene. For the CDR3, the DNA is TGCGCCAGCAGCCTCCCGGGACAGGGCAACTATGGCTACACCTTC. Translated, it gives CASSLPGQGNYGYTF.

V gene TRBV6-5 combines with J gene TRBJ2-7, with 8 bases identical to TRBD1. After removal of 2 bases from V and 0 bases from J, the junction contained 3 bases not matched to a gene. The germline V gene encodes CDR1 MNHEY and CDR2 SVGAGI. CDR3 length equals 15 residues. The CDR3 loop reads CASSYLTGVSYEQYF. The CDR3 DNA reads as TGTGCCAGCAGTTACCTGACAGGGGTCTCCTACGAGCAGTACTTC.

V is TRBV4-2 and J is TRBJ1-5, with a tentative D call TRBD1 (5 bases). This CDR3 has 16 amino acids. Trimming stripped 5 bases from V and 1 base from J, with 15 bases between. CDR1 and CDR2 (germline): LGHNA, YNFKEQ. As DNA, the CDR3 is TGTGCCAGCAGCACACAGGCGGGGAAGAGCAATCAGCCCCAGCATTTT. This gives the protein CASSTQAGKSNQPQHF.

This sequence joins TRBV7-2 and TRBJ1-2; 8 bases are a match to TRBD1. Germline assignment: CDR1 SGHTA and CDR2 FQGNSA. The CDR3 extends over 18 amino acids. The V segment lost 1 base and the J segment 4 bases; nucleotides outside the gene matches: 14. In DNA form, the CDR3 reads TGTGCCAGCAGCTTAGAAGGAAGTGGTGACAGGGGAGGCTATGGCTACACCTTC. Translated, it gives CASSLEGSGDRGGYGYTF. The full variable domain, in which reference TRBV7-2 and TRBJ1-2 provide the parts outside the CDR3, is GAGVSQSPSNKVTEKGKDVELRCDPISGHTALYWYRQSLGQGLEFLIYFQGNSAPDKSGLPSDRFSAERTGGSVSTLTIQRTQQEDSAVYLCASSLEGSGDRGGYGYTFGSGTRLTVV.

The chain joins TRBV4-3 to TRBJ2-1; TRBD2 aligns across 7 bases. The V segment lost 3 bases and the J segment 10 bases; nucleotides outside the gene matches: 18. The CDR3 extends over 17 amino acids. CDR1 and CDR2 (germline): LGHNA, YSLEER. CDR3 nucleotides: TGCGCCAGCAGCCAGCCCTTAGTCGCGGGAGTGAGGGTCGAGCAGTTCTTC. Translation gives CASSQPLVAGVRVEQFF.

This rearrangement joins TRBV5-6 to TRBJ2-7; 7 bases line up with TRBD1. Losses at the gene ends were 4 bases for V and 4 bases for J; bases not matched to a gene: 11. The CDR3 extends over 15 amino acids. Per the germline V gene, CDR1 is SGHDT and CDR2 is YYEEEE. CDR3 in amino acids: CASSVRGLRNYEQYF. In DNA form, the CDR3 reads TGTGCCAGCAGCGTCAGGGGGTTGCGGAATTACGAGCAGTACTTC.

The CDR3 sequence is CASSNQSPGMGNEQFF. The CDR3 DNA follows: TGTGCCAGCAGCAACCAGAGTCCGGGGATGGGCAATGAGCAGTTCTTC. The chain links TRBV21-1 to TRBJ2-1; TRBD2, the D gene given by the table, was not confirmed from the DNA. TRBV21-1 is flagged as a pseudogene. The CDR3 runs to 16 residues.

J is TRBJ2-7 and V is TRBV28; 11 bases map to TRBD2. The CDR3 consists of 15 residues. From germline, CDR1 is MDHEN and CDR2 SYDVKM. Losses at the gene ends were 9 bases for V and 1 base for J; bases not matched to a gene: 8. CDR3 in amino acids: CASWPGTSGSYEQYF. For the CDR3, the DNA is TGTGCCAGTTGGCCCGGGACTAGCGGATCCTACGAGCAGTACTTC.

The chain has TRBV5-4 and TRBJ2-5; 9 bases are a match to TRBD2. The V and J ends lost 2 bases and 4 bases, in that order; junction bases with no gene match: 15. The CDR3 extends over 18 amino acids. CDR1 and CDR2 from the germline V gene are SGHNT and YYREEE (reference sequence). The DNA for the CDR3 is TGTGCCAGCAGCTTAGGAAAAGGGACTAGCTTCCTGGGAGAGACCCAGTACTTC. It translates to CASSLGKGTSFLGETQYF. Filled out from reference TRBV5-4 and TRBJ2-5, the complete variable domain reads ETGVTQSPTHLIKTRGQQVTLRCSSQSGHNTVSWYQQALGQGPQFIFQYYREEENGRGNFPPRFSGLQFPNYSSELNVNALELDDSALYLCASSLGKGTSFLGETQYFGPGTRLLVL.

This chain uses TRBV6-6 with TRBJ1-5; 7 nucleotides agree with TRBD1. Germline CDR1 and CDR2: MNHNY and SVGAGI (reference sequence). V lost 0 bases, J lost 2 bases, and 4 bases stayed unmatched. This CDR3 comprises 16 residues. The CDR3 region has the DNA TGTGCCAGCAGTTACTCTACCGGGACAGGCAATCAGCCCCAGCATTTT. This codes for CASSYSTGTGNQPQHF.

The chain joins TRBV28 to TRBJ2-1, with 7 bases fitting TRBD2. J was trimmed by 5 bases and V by 0 bases; bases with no gene match: 7. CDR3 length equals 16 residues. Per germline, CDR1 MDHEN and CDR2 SYDVKM. The CDR3 sequence is CASSLWGGSLHNEQFF. CDR3 DNA sequence: TGTGCCAGCAGTTTATGGGGCGGGAGTCTCCACAATGAGCAGTTCTTC. The full variable domain, rest sourced from reference TRBV28 and TRBJ2-1, is DVKVTQSSRYLVKRTGEKVFLECVQDMDHENMFWYRQDPGLGLRLIYFSYDVKMKEKGDIPEGYSVSREKKERFSLILESASTNQTSMYLCASSLWGGSLHNEQFFGPGTRLTVL.

The CDR3 DNA reads TGCGCCAGCAGCCAAGATCCCCCGGGGGGGGCCACTGAAGCTTTCTTT. As protein: CASSQDPPGGATEAFF. The rearrangement uses TRBV4-1 and TRBJ1-1; a weak D match, TRBD1 (6 bases). The CDR3 is 16 residues long. The germline V and J ends were trimmed by 0 bases and 4 bases, with 15 bases remaining between them. Per germline, CDR1 MGHRA and CDR2 YSYEKL.

This clone was found once. Other DNA sequences in this specimen translate into the identical CDR3. This sequence joins TRBV20-1 and TRBJ2-7, with a tentative D call TRBD1 (5 bases). Trimming pared 5 bases from V and 4 bases from J, leaving 9 bases between. CDR3 length: 11 residues. Germline V gene data show CDR1 as DFQATT and CDR2 as SNEGSKA (reference sequence). The chain's CDR3 is CSARQGYEQYF. In nucleotides, the CDR3 is TGCAGTGCTCGCCAGGGTTACGAGCAGTACTTC.

V is TRBV4-3 and J is TRBJ2-1, with D maybe TRBD1 (6 bases). This CDR3 comprises 16 residues. The germline CDR1 and CDR2 sequences are LGHNA and YSLEER. Trimming shortened V by 2 bases and J by 10 bases, and 21 bases separated the two germline ends. The CDR3 reads CASSQQLIPTGNEQFF. The CDR3 DNA reads TGCGCCAGCAGCCAACAACTAATTCCGACAGGCAACGAGCAGTTCTTC.

The gene calls are TRBV30 and TRBJ1-6; D perhaps matches TRBD1 (5 bases). Germline CDR1 and CDR2: GTSNPN and SVGIG (reference sequence). V was trimmed by 3 bases and J by 13 bases, leaving 22 bases between them. This CDR3 has 15 amino acids. CDR3 nucleotides: TGTGCCTGGAGGGCCGACAATTTTTTCCAGGGTCCCCTCCACTTT. Its protein product is CAWRADNFFQGPLHF. Looking up the rest from reference TRBV30 and TRBJ1-6 gives the full variable domain: SQTIHQWPATLVQPVGSPLSLECTVEGTSNPNLYWYRQAAGRGLQLLFYSVGIGQISSEVPQNLSASRPQDRQFILSSKKLLLSDSGFYLCAWRADNFFQGPLHFGNGTRLTVT.

This chain joins TRBV11-2 and TRBJ2-2, with D possibly matching TRBD2 (6 bases). CDR1 and CDR2 from the germline V gene are SGHAT and FQNNGV. The CDR3 consists of 18 residues. V was pared by 7 bases and J by 0 bases, with 21 bases between. The CDR3 sequence is CASTQRVKGSANTGELFF. The CDR3 coding sequence is TGTGCCAGCACCCAGCGGGTGAAGGGGTCAGCGAACACCGGGGAGCTGTTTTTT.

This chain connects TRBV4-3 to TRBJ1-5, with 9 bases lining up with TRBD1. J gave up 3 bases and V 0 bases, and 9 bases lay outside the gene matches. The CDR3 runs 18 residues. Per germline, CDR1 LGHNA and CDR2 YSLEER. The DNA of the CDR3 is TGCGCCAGCAGCCAAGATCGAGGACAGGGGCCCCCCAATCAGCCCCAGCATTTT. This gives the protein CASSQDRGQGPPNQPQHF.

This clone turned up a few times. The chain uses TRBV19 and TRBJ2-7, with 8 bases matching TRBD2. The germline V gene encodes CDR1 LNHDA and CDR2 SQIVND (reference sequence). This CDR3 region has 16 residues. V was pared by 1 base and J by 2 bases, with 7 bases of the junction left unmatched. Here the CDR3 reads CASSIVIAGKTYEQYF. The CDR3 DNA reads TGTGCCAGTAGTATAGTGATAGCGGGAAAAACCTACGAGCAGTACTTC.

The rearrangement links TRBV12-5 to TRBJ2-1, with D uncertain. The CDR3 contains 14 residues. CDR1 LGHNT and CDR2 FRNRAP come from the germline V gene. The germline V and J ends were trimmed by 0 bases and 7 bases, with 10 bases remaining between them. The CDR3 sequence: CASGLVPKENEQFF. DNA for the CDR3: TGTGCTAGTGGTTTGGTACCCAAGGAGAATGAGCAGTTCTTC.

The chain carries TRBV7-4 and TRBJ1-1; D is ambiguous. Per the germline V gene, CDR1 is SGHVT and CDR2 is SQSDAQ. The CDR3 is made up of 17 amino acids. V lost 6 bases to trimming and J lost 1 base, with 21 bases between them. CDR3 protein: CASSPISLLSSNTEAFF. The CDR3 region has the DNA TGTGCCAGCAGTCCCATCTCACTTCTGTCGTCGAACACTGAAGCTTTCTTT.

The V gene is TRBV10-3, the J gene TRBJ2-3; no firm D call. V shed 8 bases and J shed 1 base, with 7 bases lying between them. The length of the CDR3 is 12 residues. The V gene's germline CDR1 is ENHRY and CDR2 SYGVKD. CDR3 bases: TGTGCCATCTGGGCTGGCACAGATACGCAGTATTTT. It is translated as CAIWAGTDTQYF.

This clone has a handful of counts. The chain couples TRBV7-6 to TRBJ2-1; 8 bases are shared with TRBD2. V dropped 5 bases and J dropped 8; count of bases not matched to a gene: 5. The CDR3 contains 13 residues. Germline V gene data show CDR1 as SGHVS and CDR2 as FNYEAQ. DNA for the CDR3: TGTGCCAGCAGCCCGGGACTAGGCTATGAGCAGTTCTTC. Protein product: CASSPGLGYEQFF.

CDR3 nucleotides: TGTGCCAGCAGCCGTAGGGAGGTCTCCTACAATGAGCAGTTCTTC. Protein product: CASSRREVSYNEQFF. The chain recombines TRBV11-2 with TRBJ2-1, with D tentatively TRBD2 (6 bases). Trimming cost V 5 bases and J 0 bases, with 11 bases left between them. Germline V CDR1 and CDR2: SGHAT, FQNNGV. The CDR3 is made up of 15 amino acids.

The chain links TRBV7-9 to TRBJ2-7; 7 positions agree with TRBD1. Germline CDR1 reads SEHNR; CDR2 reads FQNEAQ (reference sequence). CDR3 size: 13 residues. V shed 1 base and J 7 bases; nucleotides not matched to a gene: 4. The CDR3 DNA reads as TGTGCCAGCAGCTTAGACCAGGACAGGGAGCAGTACTTC. This gives the protein CASSLDQDREQYF. Combining the CDR3 with reference TRBV7-9 and TRBJ2-7 gives the whole variable domain DTGVSQNPRHKITKRGQNVTFRCDPISEHNRLYWYRQTLGQGPEFLTYFQNEAQLEKSRLLSDRFSAERPKGSFSTLEIQRTEQGDSAMYLCASSLDQDREQYFGPGTRLTVT.

J is TRBJ2-5 and V is TRBV7-3, with 9 bases that match TRBD1. The ends lost 5 bases at V and 3 bases at J; junction bases unmatched: 4. Germline CDR1 reads SGHTA; CDR2 reads FQGTGA. This CDR3 has 14 residues. CDR3 nucleotides: TGTGCCAGCAGCCGACAGGGGGGGGAAGAGACCCAGTACTTC. Protein: CASSRQGGEETQYF.

The chain recombines TRBV4-3 with TRBJ2-7; TRBD2 agrees at 10 bases. The germline gives CDR1 LGHNA, CDR2 YSLEER. V lost 0 bases, J lost 3 bases, and 14 bases stayed unmatched. The CDR3 runs 19 residues. As DNA, the CDR3 is TGCGCCAGCAGCCAAGACCGAACTAGCGGGAACCTTATCGACTACGAGCAGTACTTC. It specifies CASSQDRTSGNLIDYEQYF.

This chain links TRBV15 with TRBJ1-1; no definite D call. The CDR3 loop spans 16 amino acids. Germline V lookup: CDR1 LNHNV, CDR2 YYDKDF (reference sequence). V shed 1 base and J shed 3 bases, with 15 bases lying between them. CDR3 sequence reads: CATSRVFGSGYTEAFF. For the CDR3, the DNA is TGTGCCACCAGCAGAGTGTTCGGGTCCGGTTACACTGAAGCTTTCTTT.

This clone was seen more than once but under ten times. This chain joins TRBV2 and TRBJ2-2; 9 bases map to TRBD2. CDR1 is SNHLY and CDR2 is FYNNEI in the germline V gene. The CDR3 runs 16 residues. The J segment lost 6 bases and the V segment lost 2 bases, leaving 7 bases of the junction unmatched. This CDR3 reads CASSETLAGDSGELFF. The CDR3 nucleotides are TGTGCCAGCAGTGAAACGTTAGCGGGAGACTCCGGGGAGCTGTTTTTT.

The CDR3 region is CASSGLAGGLNLYNEQFF. CDR3 bases: TGCGCCAGCAGTGGACTAGCGGGAGGGTTGAACCTTTACAATGAGCAGTTCTTC. This sequence joins TRBV10-2 and TRBJ2-1, with 14 positions matching TRBD2. The J segment lost 4 bases and the V segment lost 4 bases, leaving 9 bases of the junction unmatched. The CDR3 is 18 amino acids. CDR1 is WSHSY, CDR2 SAAADI, per germline.

The gene calls are TRBV19 and TRBJ2-5, with D possibly being TRBD2 (6 bases). The CDR3 has 15 amino acids. Germline CDR1 and CDR2: LNHDA and SQIVND (reference sequence). Trimming cost V 7 bases and J 4 bases, with 19 bases left between them. In DNA form, the CDR3 reads TGTGCCAGTACGAGCAAAGGAGGGGCTCTAGAGACCCAGTACTTC. It specifies CASTSKGGALETQYF.